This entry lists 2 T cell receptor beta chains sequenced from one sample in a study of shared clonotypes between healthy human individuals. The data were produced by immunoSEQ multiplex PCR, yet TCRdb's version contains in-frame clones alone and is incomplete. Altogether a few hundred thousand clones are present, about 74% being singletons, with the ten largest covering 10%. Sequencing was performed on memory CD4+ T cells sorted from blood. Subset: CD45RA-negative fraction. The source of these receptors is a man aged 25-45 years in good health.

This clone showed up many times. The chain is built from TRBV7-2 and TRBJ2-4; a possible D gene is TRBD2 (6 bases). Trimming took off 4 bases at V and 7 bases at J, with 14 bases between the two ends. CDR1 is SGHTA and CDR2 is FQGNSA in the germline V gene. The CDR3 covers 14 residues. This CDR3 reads CASSSTKEGNIQYF. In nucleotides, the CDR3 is TGTGCCAGCAGCTCAACGAAGGAGGGGAACATTCAGTACTTC.

CDR3 DNA: TGCAGCGATAGCGGCCGCGGGGATACGCAGTATTTT. This sequence encodes CSDSGRGDTQYF. This chain uses TRBV29-1 with TRBJ2-3; D may be TRBD2 (6 bases). The CDR3 runs 12 residues. CDR1 and CDR2 (germline): SQVTM, ANQGSEA. V lost 7 bases and J 6 bases, leaving 14 bases between the germline ends.